Shown below are 20 T cell receptor beta chains from a single sample sequenced in a study of blood T cell repertoires in COVID-19. The repertoire was sequenced with immunoSEQ multiplex PCR; TCRdb's copy has only in-frame clones and lacks some. The repertoire holds over 65,000 clones, with 75% to 95% as singletons. Sequences were obtained from peripheral blood. The source is a woman aged 80 or over with acute or convalescent COVID-19.

V usage is TRBV29-1 and J usage is TRBJ2-2; 7 bases align to TRBD1. The CDR3 runs 13 residues. Germline assignment: CDR1 SQVTM and CDR2 ANQGSEA. Trimming removed 7 bases from V and 2 bases from J; junction bases left unmatched: 4. The CDR3 DNA reads TGCAGCGGTGGGACAGCAAACACCGGGGAGCTGTTTTTT. Translation gives CSGGTANTGELFF.

This chain joins TRBV10-3 and TRBJ1-5; 7 positions agree with TRBD1. Germline values: CDR1 ENHRY, CDR2 SYGVKD. The V gene end was trimmed by 3 bases and the J gene end by 6 bases; junction bases not matched to a gene: 5. The CDR3 consists of 14 residues. The CDR3 nucleotides are TGTGCCATCAGTGAAAGACAGGGCGGTCAGCCCCAGCATTTT. Translating it yields CAISERQGGQPQHF.

This chain uses TRBV12-3 or TRBV12-4 with TRBJ1-2; D is uncertain. Trimming took 3 bases from V and 7 from J, leaving 12 bases between them. The CDR3 has 13 amino acids. CDR3 DNA sequence: TGTGCCAGCAGTTTCGGCGGGGAGAGTGGCTACACCTTC. Amino acids: CASSFGGESGYTF.

This chain links TRBV9 with TRBJ2-2, with 11 bases identical to TRBD1. V trimming: 4 bases; J trimming: 7 bases; junction bases outside the gene matches: 6. This CDR3 is 15 amino acids long. Germline CDR1 reads SGDLS; CDR2 reads YYNGEE. Here the CDR3 DNA reads TGTGCCAGCAGCCCCCGGACAGGGGGCATCGGGGAGCTGTTTTTT. Translation gives CASSPRTGGIGELFF.

The chain combines TRBV15 with TRBJ1-5; D unresolved. V lost 0 bases and J 9 bases, leaving 12 bases between the germline ends. CDR3 length: 14 amino acids. CDR1 and CDR2 (germline): LNHNV, YYDKDF (reference sequence). The CDR3 here is CATSRDEVSRPQHF. The CDR3 nucleotides are TGTGCCACCAGCAGAGATGAGGTGTCCCGGCCCCAGCATTTT.

This clone was observed a handful of times. In DNA, the CDR3 is TGTGCCAGCAGTGAGGGACTAGCGGACCAAGAGACCCAGTACTTC. It specifies CASSEGLADQETQYF. This sequence joins TRBV6-2 or TRBV6-3 and TRBJ2-5; 11 nucleotides match TRBD2. The V gene end was trimmed by 5 bases and the J gene end by 0 bases; junction bases not matched to a gene: 2. Looked up from germline, CDR1 is MNHEY and CDR2 is SVGEGT. The CDR3 spans 15 residues.

V usage is TRBV24-1 and J usage is TRBJ2-1; 7 bases agree with TRBD1. Trimming took 7 bases from V and 2 from J; bases not matched to a gene: 7. The CDR3 has 15 amino acids. Germline V CDR1 and CDR2: KGHDR, SFDVKD. The CDR3 reads CATSRQGSTYNEQFF. DNA of the CDR3: TGTGCCACCAGCAGACAGGGCTCGACCTACAATGAGCAGTTCTTC.

The chain has TRBV28 and TRBJ2-5; TRBD1 matches at 8 bases. The germline CDR1 and CDR2 sequences are MDHEN and SYDVKM. The CDR3 consists of 15 residues. The junction had 12 bases not matched to a gene; V was cut back by 7 bases and J by 5 bases. The CDR3 DNA reads TGTGCCAGCAACCGAAGACAGGGGAAGGCGGAGACCCAGTACTTC. It codes for CASNRRQGKAETQYF.

This clone is a singleton in its sample. The rearrangement links TRBV6-2 or TRBV6-3 to TRBJ1-2; 9 bases align to TRBD1. Germline CDR1 and CDR2: MNHEY and SVGEGT. This CDR3 region has 14 residues. V shed 6 bases, J shed 4 bases, and the junction held 6 bases outside the gene matches. The CDR3 protein is CASRPGTGTYGYTF. The CDR3 DNA follows: TGTGCCAGCAGACCTGGGACAGGGACCTATGGCTACACCTTC.

The rearrangement links TRBV6-5 to TRBJ1-1; 7 nucleotides line up with TRBD1. This CDR3 is built from 15 residues. The V segment lost 0 bases and the J segment 5 bases; nucleotides outside the gene matches: 6. CDR1 and CDR2 from the germline V gene are MNHEY and SVGAGI. CDR3: CASSYSIQGKTEAFF. The CDR3 nucleotides read TGTGCCAGCAGTTACTCGATACAGGGGAAAACTGAAGCTTTCTTT.

This sequence joins TRBV6-2 or TRBV6-3 and TRBJ2-3, with 11 bases fitting TRBD2. Germline assignment: CDR1 MNHEY and CDR2 SVGEGT. The junction had 12 bases not matched to a gene; V was cut back by 5 bases and J by 8 bases. The CDR3 consists of 16 residues. The CDR3, as DNA: TGTGCCAGCAGTGCCCCTAGCGGGGGGCGATTCCCTACGCAGTATTTT. Residues: CASSAPSGGRFPTQYF.

This clone was seen just once. This chain joins TRBV4-2 and TRBJ2-2, with 8 positions matching TRBD1. V lost 2 bases and J lost 1; bases outside the gene matches: 3. The CDR3 contains 16 residues. CDR1 LGHNA and CDR2 YNFKEQ come from the germline V gene. CDR3 loop: CASSQRQGWNTGELFF. The CDR3 DNA reads TGTGCCAGCAGCCAACGACAGGGGTGGAACACCGGGGAGCTGTTTTTT.

The genes are TRBV28 and TRBJ1-5; the match to TRBD1 covers 9 bases. V lost 5 bases, J lost 5 bases, and 7 bases stayed unmatched. Germline CDR1 MDHEN, CDR2 SYDVKM. This CDR3 is 15 amino acids long. This CDR3 reads CASSRDRVGDQPQHF. The CDR3 DNA sequence: TGTGCCAGCAGTCGGGACAGGGTGGGCGATCAGCCCCAGCATTTT.

The chain uses TRBV28 and TRBJ1-5; unclear D gene. This CDR3 spans 15 amino acids. Trimming removed 2 bases at V and 0 bases at J, with 8 bases between. CDR1 is MDHEN, CDR2 SYDVKM, per germline. As DNA, the CDR3 is TGTGCCAGCAGTTTAGCAGGAAATAGCAATCAGCCCCAGCATTTT. Amino acids: CASSLAGNSNQPQHF.

This chain joins TRBV6-1 and TRBJ1-3; D remains ambiguous. Germline V gene lookup returns CDR1 MNHNS and CDR2 SASEGT. The CDR3 spans 16 residues. V gave up 2 bases and J gave up 1 base, with 12 bases separating them. CDR3 protein: CASSEISVRSGNTIYF. The CDR3 DNA is TGTGCCAGCAGTGAAATATCCGTGCGGTCTGGAAACACCATATATTTT.

This clone showed up just once. The V call is TRBV5-4, the J call TRBJ2-3; D is perhaps TRBD1 (6 bases). The CDR3 spans 12 residues. V lost 6 bases and J lost 9, with 14 bases in between. Germline CDR1 and CDR2: SGHNT and YYREEE (reference sequence). DNA of the CDR3: TGTGCCAGCACCATAAATGGGGGCACGCAGTATTTT. Amino acid sequence: CASTINGGTQYF.

This chain joins TRBV27 and TRBJ2-5, with a weak D call TRBD1 (7 bases). V gave up 5 bases and J gave up 1 base, with 14 bases separating them. The germline CDR1 and CDR2 sequences are MNHEY and SMNVEV (reference sequence). The CDR3 extends over 15 amino acids. This CDR3 is CASSQGGRRQETQYF. The DNA of the CDR3 is TGTGCCAGCAGTCAGGGGGGAAGACGCCAAGAGACCCAGTACTTC.

The rearrangement joins TRBV9 to TRBJ1-6; 7 nucleotides agree with TRBD1. The J segment lost 8 bases and the V segment lost 5 bases, leaving 7 bases of the junction unmatched. This CDR3 contains 14 residues. Germline values: CDR1 SGDLS, CDR2 YYNGEE. CDR3 sequence reads: CASRTGTADSPLHF. As DNA, the CDR3 is TGTGCCAGCAGGACCGGGACAGCCGATTCACCCCTCCACTTT.

The chain couples TRBV9 to TRBJ2-3, with 9 bases identical to TRBD2. Germline V gives CDR1 SGDLS, CDR2 YYNGEE. The CDR3 is 15 amino acids. V shed 2 bases, J shed 2 bases, and the junction held 3 bases outside the gene matches. In DNA, the CDR3 is TGTGCCAGCAGCGTTAGCGGGAGTTCCACAGATACGCAGTATTTT. Its protein is CASSVSGSSTDTQYF.

The chain joins TRBV19 to TRBJ2-5, with D perhaps TRBD2 (6 bases). The CDR3 extends over 18 amino acids. In germline, CDR1 is LNHDA, CDR2 SQIVND (reference sequence). Trimming took 4 bases from V and 1 from J, leaving 22 bases between them. This CDR3 reads CASSKEMEGPVLQETQYF. The CDR3 DNA reads TGTGCCAGTAGTAAGGAGATGGAGGGACCCGTCCTCCAAGAGACCCAGTACTTC.